The 16 T cell receptor beta chains reported below all come from one sample, sequenced in a study of vaccination effects on CD4 cells after COVID-19. It was after roughly 11 days of culture that CD4+ T cells were isolated. Clones were read by immunoSEQ multiplex PCR, and TCRdb kept only the in-frame ones, dropping some. Seen here are roughly 56,000 clones, over 65% observed once, and the top ten hold approximately 3%. No antigen has been identified for these receptors. The source was CD4+ T cells from PBMCs cultured without peptide, collected before COVID-19 vaccination. The receptors shown here come from a human donor who received a COVID-19 vaccine.

The V gene is TRBV5-1, the J gene TRBJ1-1, with no clear D. Trimming removed 0 bases at V and 2 bases at J, with 11 bases between. The CDR3 runs to 15 residues. Germline CDR1 reads SGHRS; CDR2 reads YFSETQ. The CDR3 sequence is CASSLVPGVNTEAFF. The CDR3 bases are TGCGCCAGCAGCTTGGTTCCCGGGGTTAACACTGAAGCTTTCTTT.

The chain has TRBV11-2 and TRBJ1-1; maybe TRBD1 (6 bases). Germline assignment: CDR1 SGHAT and CDR2 FQNNGV. CDR3 length equals 17 residues. Trimming shortened V by 4 bases and J by 5 bases, and 23 bases separated the two germline ends. In nucleotides, the CDR3 is TGTGCCAGCAGCTCCCGGGACAATTATTATGTTCGAACTGAAGCTTTCTTT. It codes for CASSSRDNYYVRTEAFF.

This clone was counted only a few times. This chain joins TRBV19 and TRBJ1-6, with D possibly TRBD1 on 6 matching bases. The length of the CDR3 is 13 residues. Trimming cost V 6 bases and J 10 bases, with 13 bases left between them. CDR1 and CDR2 from the germline V gene are LNHDA and SQIVND (reference sequence). This chain's CDR3 is CASSSNRESPLHF. The CDR3 nucleotides are TGTGCCAGTAGCAGTAACAGGGAATCACCCCTCCACTTT. The whole variable domain, remainder taken from reference TRBV19 and TRBJ1-6, is DGGITQSPKYLFRKEGQNVTLSCEQNLNHDAMYWYRQDPGQGLRLIYYSQIVNDFQKGDIAEGYSVSREKKESFPLTVTSAQKNPTAFYLCASSSNRESPLHFGNGTRLTVT.

This clone was seen only once. No DNA is shown, since the ends of the CDR3 on it are uncertain; the CDR3 is the one TCRdb lists. CDR3 in amino acids: CASRHRQALYQPQHF. The chain carries TRBV6-5 and TRBJ1-5; the table assigns TRBD1, which was not confirmed against the DNA. 15 amino acids form the CDR3, both terminal residues included. Germline V gene data show CDR1 as MNHEY and CDR2 as SVGAGI.

The chain recombines TRBV29-1 with TRBJ2-1; 11 positions agree with TRBD1. The CDR3 is made up of 18 amino acids. The ends lost 3 bases at V and 4 bases at J; junction bases unmatched: 14. Germline CDR1 reads SQVTM; CDR2 reads ANQGSEA. CDR3 protein: CSVEMGGFGDRGYNEQFF. The CDR3 bases are TGCAGCGTTGAGATGGGTGGTTTTGGGGACAGGGGGTACAATGAGCAGTTCTTC.

J is TRBJ2-3 and V is TRBV6-2 or TRBV6-3; 8 positions match TRBD2. J gave up 5 bases and V 6 bases, and 13 bases lay outside the gene matches. CDR1 and CDR2 (germline): MNHEY, SVGEGT. This CDR3 spans 16 amino acids. CDR3 amino acids: CASSPHGGGRKDTQYF. As DNA, the CDR3 is TGTGCCAGCAGCCCGCACGGGGGGGGCCGTAAAGATACGCAGTATTTT.

The rearrangement uses TRBV7-9 and TRBJ2-1, with a tentative D call TRBD2 (7 bases). The CDR3 consists of 17 residues. The germline V and J ends were trimmed by 6 bases and 7 bases, with 25 bases remaining between them. Germline V lookup: CDR1 SEHNR, CDR2 FQNEAQ (reference sequence). The CDR3 here is CASSSWTGGKRGNEQFF. The CDR3 nucleotides read TGTGCCAGCAGTTCATGGACGGGGGGAAAAAGGGGGAATGAGCAGTTCTTC.

The chain carries TRBV29-1 and TRBJ2-3; 7 bases fit TRBD1. The germline gives CDR1 SQVTM, CDR2 ANQGSEA. The V segment lost 7 bases and the J segment 6 bases; nucleotides outside the gene matches: 7. The CDR3 is 12 residues long. The CDR3 loop is CSESTGSDTQYF. The CDR3 region has the DNA TGCAGCGAATCGACAGGGTCCGATACGCAGTATTTT.

This chain links TRBV7-3 with TRBJ2-7, with 8 bases identical to TRBD1. The CDR3 is made up of 17 amino acids. V trimming: 4 bases; J trimming: 7 bases; junction bases outside the gene matches: 18. Germline loops: CDR1 SGHTA, CDR2 FQGTGA. The CDR3 region has the DNA TGTGCCAGCAGCTACACAGGACAGGGTTACTTTGCGGGGGAGCAGTACGTC. It encodes CASSYTGQGYFAGEQYV.

The rearrangement joins TRBV10-3 to TRBJ1-6; no firm D call. V was clipped by 3 bases and J by 8 bases, with 8 bases between them. The CDR3 is 13 amino acids. CDR1 and CDR2 from the germline V gene are ENHRY and SYGVKD. CDR3 protein: CAISDSGDSPLHF. The CDR3 DNA follows: TGTGCCATCAGTGACAGCGGCGATTCACCCCTCCACTTT.

J is TRBJ1-4 and V is TRBV5-1; TRBD1 matches at 7 bases. V trimming: 4 bases; J trimming: 5 bases; junction bases outside the gene matches: 5. The CDR3 spans 14 residues. CDR1 and CDR2 (germline): SGHRS, YFSETQ. The CDR3 DNA reads TGCGCCAGCAGCCCAGGGACAGCGAATGAAAAACTGTTTTTT. Its translation: CASSPGTANEKLFF.

The gene calls are TRBV7-2 and TRBJ2-1, with TRBD1 matching over 10 bases. The germline CDR1 and CDR2 sequences are SGHTA and FQGNSA. The CDR3 consists of 15 residues. V shed 1 base and J 7 bases; nucleotides not matched to a gene: 4. The CDR3 coding sequence is TGTGCCAGCAGCTTAGGGACAGGGGGATTGAATGAGCAGTTCTTC. Translating gives CASSLGTGGLNEQFF.

The rearrangement joins TRBV24-1 to TRBJ2-5; 8 bases are a match to TRBD2. Trimming removed 3 bases from V and 5 bases from J; junction bases left unmatched: 7. This CDR3 spans 15 amino acids. Germline V gene data show CDR1 as KGHDR and CDR2 as SFDVKD. The CDR3 region has the DNA TGTGCCACCAGTGATGGCGGCGGGGGGAAGGAGACCCAGTACTTC. Residues: CATSDGGGGKETQYF.

This sequence joins TRBV6-5 and TRBJ2-7; D possibly corresponds to TRBD1 (6 bases). Trimming took 6 bases from V and 2 from J, leaving 14 bases between them. CDR3 length: 14 residues. The germline V gene encodes CDR1 MNHEY and CDR2 SVGAGI. CDR3 DNA: TGTGCCAGCAGAAGACAGGCCGAAGCCTACGAGCAGTACGTC. Its protein is CASRRQAEAYEQYV.

The V and J genes are TRBV9 and TRBJ2-7, with TRBD2 matching 14 bases. The CDR3 contains 17 residues. Looked up from germline, CDR1 is SGDLS and CDR2 is YYNGEE. V was pared by 5 bases and J by 0 bases, with 7 bases of the junction left unmatched. CDR3 protein: CASRIGLAGGSSYEQYV. The DNA of the CDR3 is TGTGCCAGCAGAATCGGACTAGCGGGGGGAAGCTCCTACGAGCAGTACGTC.

The chain recombines TRBV3-1 (or the pseudogene TRBV3-2) with TRBJ2-7; D is unresolved. The CDR3 is 13 residues long. Germline CDR1 reads LGHDT; CDR2 reads YNNKEL (reference sequence). V was pared by 3 bases and J by 0 bases, with 6 bases between. This CDR3 reads CASSQVSSYEQYV. The CDR3 nucleotides are TGTGCCAGCAGCCAGGTCAGCTCCTACGAGCAGTACGTC.